This TCR beta chain is drawn from a study of immune evolution from preneoplasia to lung adenocarcinoma. Study findings and constraints: From normal lung to invasive adenocarcinoma, top clone frequencies appeared to decrease.

Patient tissue came from resections in Japan or China, 2014–2017. Measured with immunoSEQ multiplex PCR; TCRdb has only the in-frame clones, and not every one. Here the sample spans 5,000 or so clones, around 78% being singletons. CDR3 length: 14 residues. With 0 bases removed from V and 9 bases from J, the gap between germline ends came to 12 bases. Germline lookup yields CDR1 SNHLY and CDR2 FYNNEI. Points on this clone: Its target is unknown.

The specimen sequenced was FFPE minimally invasive lung adenocarcinoma tissue. This chain joins TRBV2 and TRBJ1-5; the D is unclear. This clonotype originated in a person between 60 and 80 years old with lung adenocarcinoma. DNA for the CDR3: TGTGCCAGCAGTGAAGCGCGGGGTTGGGGGCCCCAGCATTTT. Translated: CASSEARGWGPQHF.